One sample yielded the 26 T cell receptor beta chains listed below, sequenced in a study of T cells in Graves' hyperthyroidism and ophthalmopathy. Amplified TCR beta CDR3 regions came from RNA transcripts. When the TCR CDR3 underwent first-round RT-PCR, the HTBI primer set was used. TCRdb redid the calling of the multiplex PCR reads with MiXCR, one entry per CDR3 protein. The sample carries approximately 380,000 distinct CDR3 sequences, around a sixth recorded once. The material sequenced was blood. The receptor source for this set is a man aged 18 to 29 with Graves' ophthalmopathy.

This clonotype was seen repeatedly, ten times or more. V is TRBV6-5 and J is TRBJ2-7; 8 positions agree with TRBD1. CDR3 size: 16 residues. Germline V CDR1 and CDR2: MNHEY, SVGAGI. Germline trimming cut 0 bases from V and 6 bases from J; bases unmatched to any gene: 10. The chain's CDR3 is CASSYSKFRGRGEQYF. The CDR3 DNA follows: TGTGCCAGCAGTTACTCGAAGTTCAGGGGGCGCGGCGAGCAGTACTTC.

This clonotype was counted between two and nine times. The chain has TRBV19 and TRBJ2-1; 12 nucleotides line up with TRBD2. The length of the CDR3 is 17 residues. CDR1 and CDR2 (germline): LNHDA, SQIVND (reference sequence). V dropped 1 base and J dropped 3; count of bases not matched to a gene: 4. CDR3 amino acids: CASSIGELAGGYNEQFF. The CDR3 bases are TGTGCCAGTAGTATAGGAGAACTAGCGGGGGGCTACAATGAGCAGTTCTTC.

Turning to this clonotype: With a much larger clone just one base away, this may be a read error. The V and J genes are TRBV20-1 and TRBJ2-5, with D possibly matching TRBD2 (7 bases). V lost 7 bases, J lost 2 bases, and 17 bases lay in between. The CDR3 extends over 14 amino acids. The germline V gene has CDR1 DFQATT and CDR2 SNEGSKA (reference sequence). DNA for the CDR3: TGCAGTGGAGGGGGGGTCATCTTACAAGAGACCCAGTACTTC. Amino acids: CSGGGVILQETQYF.

This sequence joins TRBV6-6 and TRBJ2-7; 8 bases align to TRBD1. CDR3 size: 15 residues. Per germline, CDR1 MNHNY and CDR2 SVGAGI (reference sequence). Trimming at V came to 0 bases and at J to 2 bases, leaving 3 bases not matched to a gene. CDR3 nucleotides: TGTGCCAGCAGTTACTCGGGACAGGAACCCTACGAGCAGTACTTC. This codes for CASSYSGQEPYEQYF.

The chain uses TRBV2 and TRBJ2-1, with 14 bases that match TRBD2. The V gene end was trimmed by 5 bases and the J gene end by 8 bases; junction bases not matched to a gene: 14. Germline V gene lookup returns CDR1 SNHLY and CDR2 FYNNEI. The CDR3 totals 18 residues. The DNA for the CDR3 is TGTGCCAGCAGTCTTCGGTTTGGACTAGCGGGAGGAACCCATGAGCAGTTCTTC. Its translation: CASSLRFGLAGGTHEQFF.

The table lists this clonotype with many counts. V gene TRBV12-3 or TRBV12-4 combines with J gene TRBJ2-5, with a possible D match to TRBD2 (5 bases). The V and J ends lost 6 bases and 7 bases respectively, with 18 bases between them. The CDR3 is 14 amino acids. The CDR3 protein is CASSPGPTEGTQYF. CDR3 nucleotides: TGTGCCAGCAGCCCGGGTCCCACTGAGGGGACCCAGTACTTC.

This clonotype was picked up a small number of times. V and J are TRBV4-1 and TRBJ2-1, with D perhaps TRBD1 (6 bases). Germline V gene sequence: CDR1 MGHRA, CDR2 YSYEKL. The CDR3 covers 14 residues. Trimming removed 0 bases at V and 8 bases at J, with 11 bases between. The CDR3 DNA follows: TGCGCCAGCAGCCAAGATACAGGGTCGGATGAGCAGTTCTTC. Protein sequence: CASSQDTGSDEQFF.

This clonotype was seen ten or more times. CDR3 residues: CASSLDMGANGYTF. CDR3 coding DNA: TGCGCCAGCAGCTTGGATATGGGGGCCAATGGCTACACCTTC. This chain uses TRBV5-1 with TRBJ1-2; D may be TRBD1 (6 bases). Germline CDR1 reads SGHRS; CDR2 reads YFSETQ. V lost 0 bases and J lost 6, with 12 bases in between. CDR3 length: 14 amino acids.

This clonotype has at least ten counts. The rearrangement uses TRBV2 and TRBJ2-3; 9 bases line up with TRBD2. V trimming: 6 bases; J trimming: 4 bases; junction bases outside the gene matches: 8. The CDR3 length is 15 residues. Germline V gives CDR1 SNHLY, CDR2 FYNNEI. CDR3 DNA: TGTGCCAGCAGGCGGGAGGCGGGGGGGCCAGATACGCAGTATTTT. As protein: CASRREAGGPDTQYF.

This clonotype has at least ten counts. This sequence joins TRBV18 and TRBJ1-2, with TRBD1 as a possible D gene (5 bases). V was shortened by 6 bases and J by 8 bases, with 13 bases between the two germline ends. Germline CDR1 KGHSH, CDR2 LQKENI. There are 12 residues in the CDR3. This CDR3 is CASSMSKGGYTF. The CDR3 nucleotides read TGTGCCAGCTCGATGAGTAAGGGGGGCTACACCTTC.

The sample holds many counts of this clonotype. The chain has TRBV28 and TRBJ1-1, with 9 bases matching TRBD1. The V and J ends lost 5 bases and 9 bases, in that order; junction bases with no gene match: 7. The CDR3 contains 13 residues. Germline V gene data show CDR1 as MDHEN and CDR2 as SYDVKM. Here the CDR3 DNA reads TGTGCCAGCAGTCCCCGGGACAGGGACCAAGCTTTCTTT. Amino acid sequence: CASSPRDRDQAFF.

The chain uses TRBV5-4 and TRBJ1-1; 8 nucleotides match TRBD1. V lost 5 bases and J lost 1; bases outside the gene matches: 7. The germline CDR1 and CDR2 sequences are SGHNT and YYREEE (reference sequence). CDR3 length: 15 amino acids. CDR3: CASSIQGAQNTEAFF. CDR3 DNA sequence: TGTGCCAGCAGTATTCAGGGGGCTCAGAACACTGAAGCTTTCTTT.

This clonotype was seen repeatedly, ten times or more. The CDR3: CASSPAQQGMIHEQYF. CDR3 in DNA: TGTGCCAGCAGCCCCGCCCAACAGGGGATGATCCACGAGCAGTACTTC. V usage is TRBV5-5 and J usage is TRBJ2-7; 7 bases align to TRBD1. Per the germline V gene, CDR1 is SGHKS and CDR2 is YYEKEE (reference sequence). The junction had 15 bases not matched to a gene; V was cut back by 4 bases and J by 5 bases. This CDR3 contains 16 residues.

This clonotype was seen repeatedly, ten times or more. V and J are TRBV4-1 and TRBJ1-4; maybe TRBD1 (5 bases). Germline assignment: CDR1 MGHRA and CDR2 YSYEKL. The germline V and J ends were trimmed by 0 bases and 5 bases, with 16 bases remaining between them. The CDR3 runs to 17 residues. The CDR3 here is CASSQEDRSHWNEKLFF. The CDR3, as DNA: TGCGCCAGCAGCCAAGAAGACAGATCTCACTGGAATGAAAAACTGTTTTTT.

This clonotype has a handful of counts. The V and J genes are TRBV2 and TRBJ1-5; D remains unclear. The germline CDR1 and CDR2 sequences are SNHLY and FYNNEI. V lost 7 bases, J lost 0 bases, and 10 bases lay in between. The CDR3 totals 14 residues. CDR3 sequence reads: CASTGEGSNQPQHF. CDR3 nucleotide sequence: TGTGCCAGCACCGGGGAGGGTAGCAATCAGCCCCAGCATTTT.

V and J are TRBV4-1 and TRBJ1-4; weak D call: TRBD1 (5 bases). Germline CDR1 MGHRA, CDR2 YSYEKL. The germline V and J ends were trimmed by 7 bases and 7 bases, with 13 bases remaining between them. This CDR3 spans 13 amino acids. Here the CDR3 DNA reads TGCGCCAGCACCTGGAGAGGGGCTGAAAAACTGTTTTTT. Its protein is CASTWRGAEKLFF.

The chain has TRBV15 and TRBJ2-1; TRBD1 or TRBD2 may be the D gene (5 bases each). This CDR3 region has 16 residues. The germline gives CDR1 LNHNV, CDR2 YYDKDF (reference sequence). Trimming stripped 3 bases from V and 0 bases from J, with 12 bases between. The CDR3 is CATSRTTGGSYNEQFF. The CDR3, as DNA: TGTGCCACCAGCAGGACGACTGGGGGCTCCTACAATGAGCAGTTCTTC. Looking up the rest from reference TRBV15 and TRBJ2-1 gives the full variable domain: DAMVIQNPRYQVTQFGKPVTLSCSQTLNHNVMYWYQQKSSQAPKLLFHYYDKDFNNEADTPDNFQSRRPNTSFCFLDIRSPGLGDTAMYLCATSRTTGGSYNEQFFGPGTRLTVL.

This clonotype was counted ten times or more. The germline gene is not matched at one end of the junction; a read error may be the cause. This chain links TRBV20-1 with TRBJ2-7; the match to TRBD1 covers 7 bases. There are 13 residues in the CDR3. The germline V gene encodes CDR1 DFQATT and CDR2 SNEGSKA (reference sequence). The CDR3, as DNA: TGCAGTGCTAGGTCTCGGGACAGTTACGTGCAGTACTTC. The encoded protein is CSARSRDSYVQYF.

This clonotype was recorded once. The chain carries TRBV27 and TRBJ2-7; D is possibly TRBD1 (5 bases). V gave up 6 bases and J gave up 6 bases, with 12 bases separating them. CDR1 is MNHEY and CDR2 is SMNVEV in the germline V gene (reference sequence). The CDR3 is 12 amino acids. CDR3 sequence (DNA): TGTGCCAGCAGCCCCTCCCAGGGCGAGCAGTACTTC. Its translation: CASSPSQGEQYF.

This clonotype was detected many times. The CDR3 protein is CASAGGWEEKLFF. The DNA of the CDR3 is TGTGCCAGCGCCGGCGGGTGGGAAGAAAAACTGTTTTTT. The chain joins TRBV3-1 to TRBJ1-4; no clear D. The V end was cut by 8 bases, the J end by 8 bases, with 15 bases between. Germline loops: CDR1 LGHDT, CDR2 YNNKEL (reference sequence). This CDR3 is built from 13 residues.

This rearrangement joins TRBV7-8 to TRBJ1-1; D is undetermined. Deletions cut 4 bases from V and 4 bases from J, with 13 bases between. This CDR3 region has 14 residues. CDR1 SGHVS and CDR2 FQNEAQ come from the germline V gene. The CDR3 DNA sequence: TGTGCCAGCAGCTCGAAGGGCTGGGGCACTGAAGCTTTCTTT. Its protein product is CASSSKGWGTEAFF.

Turning to this clonotype: It may be a read error: a sequence one base away is much more abundant. The chain joins TRBV9 to TRBJ1-1; D is perhaps TRBD1 (6 bases). This CDR3 comprises 14 residues. V lost 2 bases and J 4 bases, leaving 12 bases between the germline ends. Germline V gene lookup returns CDR1 SGDLS and CDR2 YYNGEE. The CDR3 nucleotides read TGTGCCAGCAGCGTCGGGGGCCCTGGCACTGAAGCTTTCTTT. Its translation is CASSVGGPGTEAFF. Supplemented by reference TRBV9 and TRBJ1-1, the full variable domain reads DSGVTQTPKHLITATGQRVTLRCSPRSGDLSVYWYQQSLDQGLQFLIQYYNGEERAKGNILERFSAQQFPDLHSELNLSSLELGDSALYFCASSVGGPGTEAFFGQGTRLTVV.

To note about this clonotype: This clone may be a read error of a much larger clone one base away. The CDR3 nucleotides read TGCGTCAGCAGCCCCGGACGGGATCTTAGCACCGGGGAGCTGTTTTTT. Protein sequence: CVSSPGRDLSTGELFF. The chain employs TRBV5-1 and TRBJ2-2; the D gene is possibly TRBD2 (5 bases). This CDR3 has 16 amino acids. CDR1 is SGHRS and CDR2 is YFSETQ in the germline V gene.

At least ten counts were recorded for this clonotype. This chain connects TRBV5-5 to TRBJ2-1; D gene unclear. V lost 4 bases and J lost 0, with 14 bases in between. The CDR3 has 16 residues. Germline CDR1 and CDR2: SGHKS and YYEKEE (reference sequence). This CDR3 is CASSPRTPTSYNEQFF. Here the CDR3 DNA reads TGTGCCAGCAGCCCCAGGACCCCCACCTCCTACAATGAGCAGTTCTTC. The variable domain in full, with the rest retrieved from reference TRBV5-5 and TRBJ2-1, is DAGVTQSPTHLIKTRGQQVTLRCSPISGHKSVSWYQQVLGQGPQFIFQYYEKEERGRGNFPDRFSARQFPNYSSELNVNALLLGDSALYLCASSPRTPTSYNEQFFGPGTRLTVL.

This clonotype has at least ten counts. This chain connects TRBV3-1 to TRBJ2-7, with TRBD1 matching over 10 bases. Germline CDR1 reads LGHDT; CDR2 reads YNNKEL (reference sequence). The ends lost 6 bases at V and 2 bases at J; junction bases unmatched: 7. The CDR3 loop spans 15 amino acids. The CDR3 loop is CASSLPGQGPYEQYF. CDR3 sequence (DNA): TGTGCCAGCAGTCTCCCGGGACAGGGGCCCTACGAGCAGTACTTC.

This clonotype was counted at least ten times. The genes are TRBV7-8 and TRBJ2-7; 7 bases agree with TRBD1. CDR1 and CDR2 from the germline V gene are SGHVS and FQNEAQ. The CDR3 is 17 amino acids. Unmatched junction bases numbered 14, after V lost 0 bases and J lost 6 bases. The CDR3 nucleotides are TGTGCCAGCAGCTTAGCACGGACCCAGGGGGTAAGACGCGAGCAGTACTTC. This sequence encodes CASSLARTQGVRREQYF.